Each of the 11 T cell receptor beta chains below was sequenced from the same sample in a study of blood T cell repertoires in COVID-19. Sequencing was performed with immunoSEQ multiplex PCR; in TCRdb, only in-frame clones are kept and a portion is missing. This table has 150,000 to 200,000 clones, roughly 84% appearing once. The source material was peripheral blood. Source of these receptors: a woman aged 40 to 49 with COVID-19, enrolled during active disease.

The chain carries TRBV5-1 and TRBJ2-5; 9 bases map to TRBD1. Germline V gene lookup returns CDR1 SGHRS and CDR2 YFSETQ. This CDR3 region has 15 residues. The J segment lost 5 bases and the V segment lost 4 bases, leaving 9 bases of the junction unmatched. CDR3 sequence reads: CASSPRTGEVETQYF. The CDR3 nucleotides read TGCGCCAGCAGCCCTCGGACAGGGGAGGTGGAGACCCAGTACTTC.

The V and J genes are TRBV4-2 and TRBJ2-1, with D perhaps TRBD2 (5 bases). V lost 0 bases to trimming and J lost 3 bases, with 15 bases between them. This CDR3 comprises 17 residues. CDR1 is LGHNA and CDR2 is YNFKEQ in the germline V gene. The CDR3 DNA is TGTGCCAGCAGCCAAGAGCCCGCAGCGGATGTCTACAATGAGCAGTTCTTC. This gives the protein CASSQEPAADVYNEQFF.

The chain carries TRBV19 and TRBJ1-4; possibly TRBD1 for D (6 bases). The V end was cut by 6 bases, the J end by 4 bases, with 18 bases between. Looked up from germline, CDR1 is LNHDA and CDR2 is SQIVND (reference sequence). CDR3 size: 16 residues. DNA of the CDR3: TGTGCCAGTAGCCTAGGGTCAGGGGCTGGTAATGAAAAACTGTTTTTT. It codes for CASSLGSGAGNEKLFF. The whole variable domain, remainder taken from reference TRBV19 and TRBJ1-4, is DGGITQSPKYLFRKEGQNVTLSCEQNLNHDAMYWYRQDPGQGLRLIYYSQIVNDFQKGDIAEGYSVSREKKESFPLTVTSAQKNPTAFYLCASSLGSGAGNEKLFFGSGTQLSVL.

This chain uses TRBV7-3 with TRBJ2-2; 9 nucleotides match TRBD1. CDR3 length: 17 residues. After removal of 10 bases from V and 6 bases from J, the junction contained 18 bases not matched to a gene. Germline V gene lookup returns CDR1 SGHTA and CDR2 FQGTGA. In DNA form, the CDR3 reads TGTGCCAATCACCCGGACAGGGGCCCTTCAGGTGCCGGGGAGCTGTTTTTT. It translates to CANHPDRGPSGAGELFF.

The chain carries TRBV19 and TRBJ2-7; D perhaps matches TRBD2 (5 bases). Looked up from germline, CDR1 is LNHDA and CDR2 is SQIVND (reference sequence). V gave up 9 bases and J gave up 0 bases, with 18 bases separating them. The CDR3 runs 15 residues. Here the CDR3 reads CASELSEAVSYEQYF. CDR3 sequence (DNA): TGTGCCAGCGAGCTCTCCGAAGCGGTCTCCTACGAGCAGTACTTC.

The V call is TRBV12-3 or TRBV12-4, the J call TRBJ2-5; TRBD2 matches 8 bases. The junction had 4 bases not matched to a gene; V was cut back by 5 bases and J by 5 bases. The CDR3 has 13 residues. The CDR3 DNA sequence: TGTGCCAGCAGTCCAAGACTAGCGGAGACCCAGTACTTC. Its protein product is CASSPRLAETQYF.

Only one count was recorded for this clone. As DNA, the CDR3 is TGCGCCAGCAGCTTGGACGGACAGGGATTCTCCTACAATGAGCAGTTCTTC. It is translated as CASSLDGQGFSYNEQFF. The chain links TRBV5-1 to TRBJ2-1, with TRBD1 matching over 8 bases. CDR3 length equals 17 residues. Germline lookup yields CDR1 SGHRS and CDR2 YFSETQ. Trimming took 0 bases from V and 0 from J; bases not matched to a gene: 5.

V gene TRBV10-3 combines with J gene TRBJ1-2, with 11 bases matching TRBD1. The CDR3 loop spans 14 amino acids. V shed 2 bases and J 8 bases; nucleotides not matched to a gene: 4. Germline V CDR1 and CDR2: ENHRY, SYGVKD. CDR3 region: CAISEGQGARGYTF. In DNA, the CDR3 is TGTGCCATCAGTGAGGGACAGGGGGCACGGGGCTACACCTTC.

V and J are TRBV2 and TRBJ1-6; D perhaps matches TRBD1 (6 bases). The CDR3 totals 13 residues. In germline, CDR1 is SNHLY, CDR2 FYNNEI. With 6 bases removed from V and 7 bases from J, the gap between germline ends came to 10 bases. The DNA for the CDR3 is TGTGCCAGCAGAGGAACAGGGAATTCACCCCTCCACTTT. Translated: CASRGTGNSPLHF.

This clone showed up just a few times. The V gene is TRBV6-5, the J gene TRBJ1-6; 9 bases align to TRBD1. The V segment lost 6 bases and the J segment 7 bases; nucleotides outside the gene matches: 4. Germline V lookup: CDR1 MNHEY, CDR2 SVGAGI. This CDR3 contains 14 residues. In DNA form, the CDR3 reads TGTGCCAGCAGCACTGACAGGGGGAATTCACCCCTCCACTTT. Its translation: CASSTDRGNSPLHF.

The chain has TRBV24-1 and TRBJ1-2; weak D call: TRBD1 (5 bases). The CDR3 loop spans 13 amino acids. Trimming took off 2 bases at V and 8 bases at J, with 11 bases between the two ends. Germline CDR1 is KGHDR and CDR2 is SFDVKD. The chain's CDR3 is CATSDYLRGGYTF. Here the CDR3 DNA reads TGTGCCACCAGTGATTACCTCCGGGGGGGCTACACCTTC.